A selection of T cell receptor beta chains follows, all from one sample in a study of cytomegalovirus exposure and HLA in healthy donors. Some clones are missing from TCRdb's copy, which holds only in-frame ones; the method was immunoSEQ multiplex PCR. The sample holds around 150,000 clones, 75% to 80% seen once. The sample consisted of PBMCs. These receptors came from a woman aged 45 to 65 in good health and CMV-seropositive. Each CDR3 is given with its conserved first and last residue. The order of the fields is D gene, V gene, clone size, J gene, CDR3 DNA, CDR3 protein. D genes are given only for firm matches. For some rows the clone size is stated as once, few or many, or as a class when expanded; others skip it.

>TRBD1|TRBV5-6|.|TRBJ2-1
TGTGCCAGCAGCTCCTCCCCGGGACAGTGGATAGGTGAGCAGTTCTTC
CASSSSPGQWIGEQFF
>.|TRBV4-1|.|TRBJ2-5
TGCGCCAGCAGCCAACCCGGTGAGACCCAGTACTTC
CASSQPGETQYF
>TRBD2|TRBV6-5|.|TRBJ2-3
TGTGCCAGCAGTTACCGGGGGGATTTAACAGATACGCAGTATTTT
CASSYRGDLTDTQYF
>TRBD1|TRBV28|.|TRBJ1-2
TGTGCCAGCAGTCAGACAGGGGCATGGGATGGCTACACCTTC
CASSQTGAWDGYTF
>TRBD2|TRBV10-3|.|TRBJ2-1
TGTGCCATCAGGCCTAGCGGGAGAGGGGCCAATGAGCAGTTCTTC
CAIRPSGRGANEQFF
>.|TRBV5-6|.|TRBJ2-1
TGTGCCAGCAGCTTGTTGAGCGGTGACCACTATGATGAGCAGTTCTTC
CASSLLSGDHYDEQFF
>TRBD1|TRBV9|once|TRBJ2-5
TGTGCCAGCAGCGTCGGACAGGGACAGGGAGAGACCCAGTACTTC
CASSVGQGQGETQYF
>TRBD2|TRBV5-1|.|TRBJ2-1
TGCGCCAGCAGCATCCAGCTAGCGGGGTACAATGAGCAGTTCTTC
CASSIQLAGYNEQFF
>TRBD2|TRBV19|.|TRBJ2-2
TGTGCCAGTAGCCCGGGACTAGCGGGAGTACCCGGCACCGGGGAGCTGTTTTTT
CASSPGLAGVPGTGELFF
>TRBD1|TRBV4-2|.|TRBJ2-3
TGTGCCAGCAGCCCCCGGGACAGGGGTAGTGCAGATACGCAGTATTTT
CASSPRDRGSADTQYF
>.|TRBV6-1|.|TRBJ2-4
TGTGCCAGCAGTGAAAGGGGCAGGGGGGCCATTCAGTACTTC
CASSERGRGAIQYF
>.|TRBV6-6|few|TRBJ2-3
TGTGCCAGCAGTTACATTAGGACAAACACAGATACGCAGTATTTT
CASSYIRTNTDTQYF
>.|TRBV2|.|TRBJ1-1
TGTGCCAGCAGTGTTAGCGGGGCGGTTGAAGCTTTCTTT
CASSVSGAVEAFF
>.|TRBV5-6|.|TRBJ1-1
TGTGCCAGCAGCTTGGTTGCAGGGGTTGGCACTGAAGCTTTCTTT
CASSLVAGVGTEAFF
>TRBD1|TRBV10-3|few|TRBJ1-1
TGTGCCTTACAGACAGGGTTGGGTGAAGCTTTCTTT
CALQTGLGEAFF
>.|TRBV19|.|TRBJ1-5
TGTGCCAGTACCGTTCGGGATCAGCCCCAGCATTTT
CASTVRDQPQHF
>.|TRBV11-2|once|TRBJ1-3
TGTGCCAGCACCATCCGGACAGCTAAGTCTGGAAACACCATATATTTT
CASTIRTAKSGNTIYF
>TRBD2|TRBV19|.|TRBJ2-1
TGTGCCAGTACTCCCCGCCCAGGGACTAGCGGGAACACCTACAATGAGCAGTTCTTC
CASTPRPGTSGNTYNEQFF
>.|TRBV2|.|TRBJ1-5
TGTGCCAGCAGTGGAGATAGCAATCAGCCCCAGCATTTT
CASSGDSNQPQHF
>.|TRBV5-4|.|TRBJ1-2
TGTGCCAGCAGCTTAAGCAGGGCTCGTGGCTACACCTTC
CASSLSRARGYTF
>TRBD2|TRBV5-5|.|TRBJ2-1
TGTGCCAGCAGGCTGGCCAGCGGGGGGAACAATGAGCAGTTCTTC
CASRLASGGNNEQFF
>TRBD1|TRBV25-1|.|TRBJ1-5
TGTGCCAGCAGTCCTTCCGGGGGCAGGGGGCATCAGCCCCAGCATTTT
CASSPSGGRGHQPQHF
>.|TRBV5-1|.|TRBJ1-6
TGCGCCAGTTCAACGGGACATCAAAATTCACCCCTCCACTTT
CASSTGHQNSPLHF
>.|TRBV11-2|.|TRBJ2-2
TGTGCCAGCAGCTTTGACAGATGGGGCGGGGAGCTGTTTTTT
CASSFDRWGGELFF
>.|TRBV10-3|once|TRBJ1-2
TGTGCCATCCATACAGGGTCAACTAACTATGGCTACACCTTC
CAIHTGSTNYGYTF
>.|TRBV11-2|.|TRBJ2-7
TGTGCCAGCAGCTTAGGTCTAGACAGCTCCTACGAGCAGTACTTC
CASSLGLDSSYEQYF
>.|TRBV27|.|TRBJ2-1
TGTGCCAGCAGTTCCCGTATAAGTAACGGTGAGCAGTTCTTC
CASSSRISNGEQFF
>TRBD1|TRBV6-5|few|TRBJ1-1
TGTGCCACCTATACAGGGGAATCGACTGAAGCTTTCTTT
CATYTGESTEAFF
>TRBD1|TRBV4-1|few|TRBJ1-1
TGCGCCAGCAGCCTCGGACAGGGGCCATCTCCGAACACTGAAGCTTTCTTT
CASSLGQGPSPNTEAFF
>.|TRBV5-6|.|TRBJ2-5
TGTGCCAGCAGACCGGCGAGGGCCCTCGTGACCCAGTACTTC
CASRPARALVTQYF
>.|TRBV21-1|few|TRBJ1-5
TGTGCCAGCAGCAGGAAAAACAGGGTAGGCAATCAGCCCCAGCATTTT
CASSRKNRVGNQPQHF
>TRBD1|TRBV5-6|.|TRBJ2-7
TGTGCCAGCAGCCTCCCGGGACAGGGGGCTATCTACGAGCAGTACTTC
CASSLPGQGAIYEQYF
>TRBD1|TRBV30|.|TRBJ1-2
TGTGCCTGGAGTGTTCGGTGGTTGACAGGGGGTGGGGACTATGGCTACACCTTC
CAWSVRWLTGGGDYGYTF
>TRBD1|TRBV11-2|.|TRBJ1-2
TGTGCCAGCAGCTTAGTCGCAGGGGGCACTGGAGGCTACACCTTC
CASSLVAGGTGGYTF
>TRBD1|TRBV2|.|TRBJ1-6
TGTGCCAGCAGTGGACAGGGAAGCTCCTATAATTCACCCCTCCACTTT
CASSGQGSSYNSPLHF
>.|TRBV5-1|.|TRBJ2-7
TGCGCCAGCAGCTTGTCCGCGACAGGAGTAGGGGAGCAGTACTTC
CASSLSATGVGEQYF
>TRBD1|TRBV29-1|.|TRBJ2-7
TGCAGCGCGGGGACAGGGGGCGAGCAGTACTTC
CSAGTGGEQYF
>TRBD1|TRBV7-2|.|TRBJ2-5
TGTGCCAGCAGCTTTCAACAGGGGGCAGAGACCCAGTACTTC
CASSFQQGAETQYF
>TRBD1|TRBV18|once|TRBJ1-5
TGTGCCAGCTCACCAGAGACAGGGAGGAATCAGCCCCAGCATTTT
CASSPETGRNQPQHF
>TRBD1|TRBV27|.|TRBJ2-2
TGTGCCAGCAGCTTAGGTTCGGGACAGGGGTTGGCCGGGGAGCTGTTTTTT
CASSLGSGQGLAGELFF
>.|TRBV4-3|.|TRBJ1-5
TGCGCCAGCAGCCAAGAGGGCTACACCAATCAGCCCCAGCATTTT
CASSQEGYTNQPQHF
>.|TRBV2|once|TRBJ1-2
TGTGCCAGCAGGGATCGTATGAGCGACGGCTACACCTTC
CASRDRMSDGYTF
>TRBD1|TRBV5-1|.|TRBJ1-4
TGCGCCAGCAGCCCAACACAGGGGGCAACTAATGAAAAACTGTTTTTT
CASSPTQGATNEKLFF
>.|TRBV9|.|TRBJ2-5
TGTGCCAGCAGCGGGGGACTCCTCTGGGAGACCCAGTACTTC
CASSGGLLWETQYF
>TRBD2|TRBV13|.|TRBJ2-7
TGTGCCAGCAGCTCTAGCGGGAGTGACTACGAGCAGTACTTC
CASSSSGSDYEQYF
>.|TRBV2|.|TRBJ2-7
TGTGCCAGCAGTCGGACACGGACCTCCTACGAGCAGTACTTC
CASSRTRTSYEQYF
>TRBD2|TRBV7-3|.|TRBJ2-1
TGTGCCAGCAGCTCGGGACTAAACAATGAGCAGTTCTTC
CASSSGLNNEQFF
>.|TRBV5-1|.|TRBJ2-2
TGCGCCAGCAGCTTCGACCGACGGGGGACGAACACCGGGGAGCTGTTTTTT
CASSFDRRGTNTGELFF
>TRBD1|TRBV28|.|TRBJ2-7
TGTGCCAGCAGTTTAATAGGGACAGAAAATTACGAGCAGTACTTC
CASSLIGTENYEQYF
>.|TRBV4-1|.|TRBJ2-7
TGCGCCAGCAGCCAAATCCCCGTCTCCTACGAGCAGTACTTC
CASSQIPVSYEQYF
>TRBD2|TRBV6-5|.|TRBJ2-7
TGTGCCAGCAGTCCCCGACTAGCGTCGGGCGAGCAGTACTTC
CASSPRLASGEQYF
>TRBD2|TRBV7-2|.|TRBJ2-1
TGTGCCAGCAGCTACAGGACTAGCGGGAGTATCAACAATGAGCAGTTCTTC
CASSYRTSGSINNEQFF
>TRBD1|TRBV6-6|.|TRBJ1-2
TGTGCCAGCAGGTCACAGGGGAATGGTGGCTACACCTTC
CASRSQGNGGYTF
>TRBD2|TRBV11-3|once|TRBJ2-7
TGTGCCCCCTACCTTAGCGGGAGAAGTGCCGAGCAGTACTTC
CAPYLSGRSAEQYF